This passage covers 8 T cell receptor beta chains from one sample sequenced in a study of beta chain features in type 1 diabetes. Whole-study results and caveats: All four CD4+ subsets of Type 1 diabetes patients contained TCRB CDR3s that were moderately but significantly shorter.

Their recognized antigens are unknown. The entirety of the isolated RNA underwent reverse transcription, so expressed TCRB transcripts were sequenced. Here immunoSEQ multiplex PCR was the method, and the copy in TCRdb shows in-frame clones only, minus some. The data contain about 25,000 clones, approximately 70% of them singletons. What was sequenced was stem cell memory CD4+ T cells from blood. The receptor set was obtained from a woman in her thirties or forties with type 1 diabetes.

This sequence joins TRBV30 and TRBJ1-3, with 9 bases identical to TRBD1. Germline CDR1 and CDR2: GTSNPN and SVGIG (reference sequence). With 0 bases clipped from V and 0 bases from J, the junction kept 6 bases outside the gene matches. This CDR3 contains 17 residues. The CDR3 DNA follows: TGTGCCTGGAGTGTTGCGGGACAGGGCGTCTCTGGAAACACCATATATTTT. Translating gives CAWSVAGQGVSGNTIYF. Together with reference TRBV30 and TRBJ1-3, the CDR3 gives the full variable domain: SQTIHQWPATLVQPVGSPLSLECTVEGTSNPNLYWYRQAAGRGLQLLFYSVGIGQISSEVPQNLSASRPQDRQFILSSKKLLLSDSGFYLCAWSVAGQGVSGNTIYFGEGSWLTVV.

The chain links TRBV7-2 to TRBJ2-7; 7 bases are shared with TRBD2. This CDR3 spans 13 amino acids. The V segment lost 6 bases and the J segment 4 bases; nucleotides outside the gene matches: 6. The germline CDR1 and CDR2 sequences are SGHTA and FQGNSA. The CDR3: CASSSGAGYEQYF. DNA for the CDR3: TGTGCCAGCAGTTCAGGAGCGGGATACGAGCAGTACTTC.

The gene calls are TRBV9 and TRBJ2-7; tentatively, D is TRBD2 (6 bases). This CDR3 has 17 amino acids. The V and J ends lost 0 bases and 2 bases respectively, with 18 bases between them. The V gene's germline CDR1 is SGDLS and CDR2 YYNGEE. The DNA for the CDR3 is TGTGCCAGCAGCGTAGCTGGGGGGTCTAGGCACACCTACGAGCAGTACTTC. Translated: CASSVAGGSRHTYEQYF.

The chain couples TRBV30 to TRBJ2-2; D not certain. The ends were cut back, 1 base at V and 4 bases at J, with 13 bases in the middle. The CDR3 totals 15 residues. Germline V gene data show CDR1 as GTSNPN and CDR2 as SVGIG (reference sequence). As DNA, the CDR3 is TGTGCCTGGAGTGGCAGCAGTCGGGTCACCGGGGAGCTGTTTTTT. Translating it yields CAWSGSSRVTGELFF.

This clone was recorded only once. The V gene is TRBV7-2, the J gene TRBJ1-2; 9 nucleotides agree with TRBD1. CDR3 length equals 15 residues. Germline V gene lookup returns CDR1 SGHTA and CDR2 FQGNSA. J was trimmed by 4 bases and V by 5 bases; bases with no gene match: 8. Written as DNA, the CDR3 is TGTGCCAGCAGCGCCAGGACAGGGGCTTTCTATGGCTACACCTTC. Amino acid sequence: CASSARTGAFYGYTF. Full variable domain (missing parts from reference TRBV7-2 and TRBJ1-2): GAGVSQSPSNKVTEKGKDVELRCDPISGHTALYWYRQSLGQGLEFLIYFQGNSAPDKSGLPSDRFSAERTGGSVSTLTIQRTQQEDSAVYLCASSARTGAFYGYTFGSGTRLTVV.

The chain uses TRBV7-3 and TRBJ1-1; 8 positions match TRBD1. The CDR3 runs 15 residues. Germline V CDR1 and CDR2: SGHTA, FQGTGA. With V trimmed by 2 bases and J by 0 bases, 2 bases remained unmatched. Here the CDR3 reads CASSLAGGLNTEAFF. CDR3 bases: TGTGCCAGCAGCTTAGCAGGGGGCCTGAACACTGAAGCTTTCTTT.

This sequence joins TRBV7-2 and TRBJ2-1, with D possibly being TRBD2 (5 bases). The germline V gene has CDR1 SGHTA and CDR2 FQGNSA. This CDR3 spans 13 amino acids. With 5 bases removed from V and 7 bases from J, the gap between germline ends came to 12 bases. The CDR3 nucleotides are TGTGCCAGCAGCCGGCTTAGCGAGAATGAGCAGTTCTTC. Encoded protein: CASSRLSENEQFF.

This clone was found a few times. This chain links TRBV2 with TRBJ1-3, with D possibly being TRBD1 (5 bases). Germline CDR1 SNHLY, CDR2 FYNNEI. The V end lost 3 bases, the J end lost 0 bases, and 9 bases lay between the germline ends. This CDR3 contains 15 residues. The CDR3 bases are TGTGCCAGCAGTGATAGACAGCTCTCTGGAAACACCATATATTTT. This codes for CASSDRQLSGNTIYF. Using reference TRBV2 and TRBJ1-3 for the parts outside the CDR3, the full variable domain is EPEVTQTPSHQVTQMGQEVILRCVPISNHLYFYWYRQILGQKVEFLVSFYNNEISEKSEIFDDQFSVERPDGSNFTLKIRSTKLEDSAMYFCASSDRQLSGNTIYFGEGSWLTVV.